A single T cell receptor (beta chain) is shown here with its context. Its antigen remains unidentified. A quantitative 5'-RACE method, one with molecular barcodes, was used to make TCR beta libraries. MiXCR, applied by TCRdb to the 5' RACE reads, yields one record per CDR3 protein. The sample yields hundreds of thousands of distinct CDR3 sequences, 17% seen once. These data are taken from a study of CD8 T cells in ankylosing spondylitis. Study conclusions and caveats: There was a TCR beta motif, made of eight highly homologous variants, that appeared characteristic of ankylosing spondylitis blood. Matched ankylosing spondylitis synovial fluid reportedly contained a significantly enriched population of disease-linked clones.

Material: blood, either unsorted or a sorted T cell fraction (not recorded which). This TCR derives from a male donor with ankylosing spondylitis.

The CDR3 is CASSWGQGGNTEAFF. The CDR3 bases are TGTGCCAGCAGCTGGGGACAGGGTGGGAACACTGAAGCTTTCTTT. The rearrangement links TRBV7-8 to TRBJ1-1; 9 bases match TRBD1. V dropped 4 bases and J dropped 1; count of bases not matched to a gene: 4. The CDR3 sequence is 15 residues long. Germline V lookup: CDR1 SGHVS, CDR2 FQNEAQ.